The clone carrying this T cell receptor (beta chain) was seen just once. This CDR3 region has 15 residues. Germline CDR1 LGHNA, CDR2 YNFKEQ. V was clipped by 0 bases and J by 8 bases; unmatched bases: 5. Libraries were prepared by immunoSEQ multiplex PCR; TCRdb keeps only in-frame clonotypes and omits some of them. The table includes tens of thousands of clones, 88% detected once. This entry is derived from a study of technical replicates of blood from several donors. The sequencing sample was made of PBMCs. The clonotype comes from a human donor in good health. Some clones in this sample may be carry-over from other donors' samples. The chain joins TRBV4-2 to TRBJ2-1, with 9 nucleotides matching TRBD2. The CDR3 is CASSQDLAGADEQFF. The CDR3, as DNA: TGTGCCAGCAGCCAAGACTTAGCGGGAGCTGATGAGCAGTTCTTC.